Below are 5 T cell receptor beta chains sequenced from a single sample in a study of cytomegalovirus exposure and HLA in healthy donors. Vbeta (60) and Jbeta (13) primers were used in the PCR. Produced via immunoSEQ multiplex PCR; TCRdb's table is partial and in-frame only. The table lists 180,000 or so clones, 76% of them singletons, with 1.5% to 2% in the top ten. The sequenced material came from PBMCs. These receptors all come from a man aged 18 to 29 in good health and CMV-seronegative.

The chain uses TRBV27 and TRBJ1-2; D is unresolved. The CDR3 totals 13 residues. Germline loops: CDR1 MNHEY, CDR2 SMNVEV (reference sequence). The ends were cut back, 3 bases at V and 7 bases at J, with 12 bases in the middle. The CDR3 sequence: CASSFSSSGGYTF. The CDR3 DNA reads TGTGCCAGCAGTTTTAGCTCCTCGGGTGGCTACACCTTC.

This clone was counted only a few times. The V and J genes are TRBV15 and TRBJ2-3, with a tentative D call TRBD2 (6 bases). The CDR3 loop spans 14 amino acids. Germline V gene lookup returns CDR1 LNHNV and CDR2 YYDKDF (reference sequence). Trimming stripped 5 bases from V and 6 bases from J, with 15 bases between. The CDR3, as DNA: TGTGCCACCAGCGTTATACCGGGAGTGGATACGCAGTATTTT. This sequence encodes CATSVIPGVDTQYF.

This chain connects TRBV15 to TRBJ1-1, with 7 bases fitting TRBD1. Germline V gene lookup returns CDR1 LNHNV and CDR2 YYDKDF (reference sequence). The V gene end was trimmed by 5 bases and the J gene end by 1 base; junction bases not matched to a gene: 7. The length of the CDR3 is 15 residues. CDR3: CATSFLGGSNTEAFF. CDR3 DNA sequence: TGTGCCACCAGCTTCCTAGGGGGCTCGAACACTGAAGCTTTCTTT.

V and J are TRBV6-6 and TRBJ2-1; TRBD1 aligns across 8 bases. Per germline, CDR1 MNHNY and CDR2 SVGAGI (reference sequence). V lost 2 bases, J lost 7 bases, and 7 bases stayed unmatched. The CDR3 extends over 15 amino acids. The CDR3 protein is CASSYTGQGRNEQFF. CDR3 coding DNA: TGTGCCAGCAGTTACACTGGACAGGGAAGGAATGAGCAGTTCTTC.

This clone was counted only a few times. This chain uses TRBV19 with TRBJ2-2, with D possibly TRBD2 on 5 matching bases. The CDR3 runs to 14 residues. The germline V and J ends were trimmed by 5 bases and 7 bases, with 14 bases remaining between them. Germline lookup yields CDR1 LNHDA and CDR2 SQIVND (reference sequence). Written as DNA, the CDR3 is TGTGCCAGTAGTTTTGGGCTAGCCAACGGGGAGCTGTTTTTT. Amino acids: CASSFGLANGELFF.